These 22 T cell receptor beta chains came from one sample sequenced in a study of identical twins. MiXCR was run by TCRdb on the 5' RACE reads, yielding one entry per CDR3 protein. The table lists around 490,000 distinct CDR3 sequences, around an eighth of them singletons. These sequences were also reported in another study, on yellow fever vaccine responses in identical twins.

The source material was CD4+ T cells sorted from blood. These receptors were collected from a woman younger than 30 in good health.

This clonotype was counted ten times or more. In nucleotides, the CDR3 is TGTGCCAGCAGTTTTTATACAGGGGGCAGTTCACCCCTCCACTTT. Translation gives CASSFYTGGSSPLHF. The chain recombines TRBV12-3 or TRBV12-4 with TRBJ1-6; 9 bases agree with TRBD1. The CDR3 covers 15 residues. The V segment lost 3 bases and the J segment 9 bases; nucleotides outside the gene matches: 6.

This clonotype has more than one count but fewer than ten. The genes are TRBV4-2 and TRBJ2-1; possible D gene TRBD2, 7 bases. The V end lost 4 bases, the J end lost 2 bases, and 18 bases lay between the germline ends. CDR3 size: 17 residues. The germline CDR1 and CDR2 sequences are LGHNA and YNFKEQ. CDR3 bases: TGTGCCAGCAGCCTCCAAAGGGGGAGGGGGGCCTACAATGAGCAGTTCTTC. Translation gives CASSLQRGRGAYNEQFF.

This clonotype was seen many times. The genes are TRBV7-2 and TRBJ1-3, with 10 bases matching TRBD1. V shed 4 bases and J 5 bases; nucleotides not matched to a gene: 5. The CDR3 consists of 15 residues. Per the germline V gene, CDR1 is SGHTA and CDR2 is FQGNSA. CDR3 sequence: CASSSRQGARNTIYF. The CDR3, as DNA: TGTGCCAGCAGCTCCCGACAGGGGGCGAGAAACACCATATATTTT.

The chain employs TRBV4-3 and TRBJ2-1, with 8 bases that match TRBD2. Germline CDR1 is LGHNA and CDR2 is YSLEER. This CDR3 is 14 amino acids long. Unmatched junction bases numbered 7, after V lost 5 bases and J lost 7 bases. The CDR3 sequence is CASSSGSLWNEQFF. CDR3 bases: TGCGCCAGCAGCAGCGGGAGTCTTTGGAATGAGCAGTTCTTC.

The chain is built from TRBV20-1 and TRBJ1-1; tentative D call: TRBD1 (5 bases). V dropped 0 bases and J dropped 1 base, with 9 bases sitting between them. CDR1 DFQATT and CDR2 SNEGSKA come from the germline V gene (reference sequence). The CDR3 totals 14 residues. The CDR3 sequence is CSAREGEGNTEAFF. Here the CDR3 DNA reads TGCAGTGCTAGAGAGGGGGAAGGGAACACTGAAGCTTTCTTT.

This chain links TRBV11-2 with TRBJ2-3; tentatively, D is TRBD2 (6 bases). With 0 bases removed from V and 3 bases from J, the gap between germline ends came to 13 bases. Germline lookup yields CDR1 SGHAT and CDR2 FQNNGV. The CDR3 spans 16 residues. CDR3 protein: CASSLEGGKRTDTQYF. CDR3 sequence (DNA): TGTGCCAGCAGCTTAGAAGGCGGGAAAAGAACAGATACGCAGTATTTT.

This clonotype occurred a few times. The rearrangement links TRBV12-5 to TRBJ2-2; D is ambiguous. The CDR3 spans 14 residues. Germline-derived CDR1 and CDR2 are LGHNT and FRNRAP. The V end was cut by 6 bases, the J end by 5 bases, with 13 bases between. The CDR3 DNA follows: TGTGCTAGTGGACATGGGGTCGGGACCGGGGAGCTGTTTTTT. The encoded protein is CASGHGVGTGELFF. Drawing the rest from reference TRBV12-5 and TRBJ2-2, the complete variable domain is DARVTQTPRHKVTEMGQEVTMRCQPILGHNTVFWYRQTMMQGLELLAYFRNRAPLDDSGMPKDRFSAEMPDATLATLKIQPSEPRDSAVYFCASGHGVGTGELFFGEGSRLTVL.

This clonotype was seen only a few times. V and J are TRBV20-1 and TRBJ2-5; D remains ambiguous. CDR1 and CDR2 (germline): DFQATT, SNEGSKA (reference sequence). The CDR3 spans 10 residues. V dropped 6 bases and J dropped 5 bases, with 7 bases sitting between them. The CDR3 DNA follows: TGCAGTGCGATGAGGGAGACCCAGTACTTC. Residues: CSAMRETQYF.

This clonotype was seen ten or more times. The CDR3 coding sequence is TGTGCCAGCATCGGTCCCGAGGGAACAGATACGCAGTATTTT. Protein sequence: CASIGPEGTDTQYF. The chain links TRBV21-1 to TRBJ2-3; the D call of TRBD1 is as the table states it, not checked on the DNA. TRBV21-1 is described as a pseudogene. CDR3 length: 14 amino acids.

This chain connects TRBV9 to TRBJ2-1; D ambiguous. The CDR3 runs to 14 residues. Trimming took 0 bases from V and 8 from J, leaving 12 bases between them. Germline V CDR1 and CDR2: SGDLS, YYNGEE. In DNA form, the CDR3 reads TGTGCCAGCAGCGTAGATTCAGTGTTGGATGAGCAGTTCTTC. Encoded protein: CASSVDSVLDEQFF.

The chain carries TRBV29-1 and TRBJ2-2, with 7 bases identical to TRBD2. Trimming cost V 5 bases and J 6 bases; bases outside gene matches: 6. Germline CDR1 SQVTM, CDR2 ANQGSEA. CDR3 length equals 13 residues. CDR3 region: CSVSGMGAGELFF. The DNA for the CDR3 is TGCAGCGTTAGCGGGATGGGGGCCGGGGAGCTGTTTTTT.

In this sample, this clonotype turned up a few times. CDR3 in amino acids: CSVEVRQGEAFF. CDR3 nucleotide sequence: TGCAGCGTTGAAGTCAGACAGGGAGAAGCTTTCTTT. The chain couples TRBV29-1 to TRBJ1-1; 7 nucleotides match TRBD1. V shed 1 base and J 8 bases; nucleotides not matched to a gene: 4. Per germline, CDR1 SQVTM and CDR2 ANQGSEA. The CDR3 is made up of 12 amino acids.

This clonotype came up a few times. The chain recombines TRBV6-1 with TRBJ1-5, with D possibly matching TRBD1 (6 bases). The length of the CDR3 is 15 residues. The V and J ends lost 8 bases and 0 bases respectively, with 14 bases between them. From germline, CDR1 is MNHNS and CDR2 SASEGT. The CDR3 loop is CASLPHRDSNQPQHF. CDR3 in DNA: TGTGCCAGCCTTCCCCACAGGGATAGCAATCAGCCCCAGCATTTT.

In this sample, this clonotype turned up a few times. The chain recombines TRBV28 with TRBJ2-7; D not certain. This CDR3 is 17 amino acids long. CDR1 is MDHEN, CDR2 SYDVKM, per germline. Trimming stripped 1 base from V and 0 bases from J, with 16 bases between. The CDR3 is CASSLLTDKKNSYEQYF. The CDR3 DNA reads as TGTGCCAGCAGTTTATTAACAGATAAAAAAAACTCCTACGAGCAGTACTTC.

The J gene is TRBJ2-1, the V gene TRBV29-1, with 9 bases that match TRBD2. The ends lost 4 bases at V and 7 bases at J; junction bases unmatched: 2. The CDR3 runs 12 residues. The germline V gene has CDR1 SQVTM and CDR2 ANQGSEA. CDR3 DNA: TGCAGCGTTGCTAGCGGGGATAATGAGCAGTTCTTC. Translating gives CSVASGDNEQFF.

The rearrangement joins TRBV12-3 or TRBV12-4 to TRBJ2-3, with D possibly TRBD1 on 5 matching bases. Trimming took 7 bases from V and 2 from J, leaving 13 bases between them. The CDR3 runs to 14 residues. CDR3 protein: CASNLDRFTDTQYF. CDR3 DNA: TGTGCCAGCAATCTAGACAGATTCACAGATACGCAGTATTTT.

V gene TRBV12-3 or TRBV12-4 combines with J gene TRBJ2-2; the match to TRBD2 covers 9 bases. The V gene end was trimmed by 6 bases and the J gene end by 9 bases; junction bases not matched to a gene: 8. The CDR3 sequence is 14 residues long. The DNA of the CDR3 is TGTGCCAGCAGACCCGGGACTAGCACACGGGAGCTGTTTTTT. Translation gives CASRPGTSTRELFF.

This clonotype was counted many times. The J gene is TRBJ2-2, the V gene TRBV20-1; D may be TRBD1 (6 bases). This CDR3 region has 17 residues. Germline-derived CDR1 and CDR2 are DFQATT and SNEGSKA (reference sequence). Trimming cost V 1 base and J 4 bases, with 19 bases left between them. The DNA of the CDR3 is TGCAGTGCTAGAGGCGATCAGGGGATAAGTTCCACCGGGGAGCTGTTTTTT. Protein: CSARGDQGISSTGELFF.

The J gene is TRBJ2-5, the V gene TRBV6-1; 7 nucleotides line up with TRBD2. The CDR3 totals 15 residues. After removal of 0 bases from V and 9 bases from J, the junction contained 10 bases not matched to a gene. Germline CDR1 is MNHNS and CDR2 is SASEGT. Here the CDR3 reads CASSEAFERLAAQYF. The CDR3 bases are TGTGCCAGCAGTGAAGCGTTCGAGAGACTAGCTGCCCAGTACTTC.

This clonotype was counted between two and nine times. The genes are TRBV10-3 and TRBJ1-1; 10 nucleotides match TRBD1. J lost 1 base, V lost 2 bases, and 4 bases had no gene match. CDR3 length: 16 amino acids. CDR1 is ENHRY, CDR2 SYGVKD, per germline. The CDR3, as DNA: TGTGCCATCAGTGAGATGTGGACAGGGGGGAACACTGAAGCTTTCTTT. Its protein is CAISEMWTGGNTEAFF.

The chain employs TRBV15 and TRBJ2-7; either TRBD1 or TRBD2 may fit D (5 bases each). Germline loops: CDR1 LNHNV, CDR2 YYDKDF (reference sequence). The V end was cut by 1 base, the J end by 2 bases, with 9 bases between. The CDR3 is 14 amino acids. CDR3 in DNA: TGTGCCACCAGCAGAGGGGGGTCGGCCTACGAGCAGTACTTC. It yields the protein CATSRGGSAYEQYF.

In this sample, this clonotype turned up a few times. The chain couples TRBV20-1 to TRBJ2-7; tentatively, D is TRBD2 (6 bases). With 4 bases removed from V and 0 bases from J, the gap between germline ends came to 16 bases. The CDR3 extends over 15 amino acids. The germline CDR1 and CDR2 sequences are DFQATT and SNEGSKA (reference sequence). CDR3 in amino acids: CSATEERGSSYEQYF. As DNA, the CDR3 is TGCAGTGCTACAGAAGAACGGGGGAGCTCCTACGAGCAGTACTTC.